Here is one TCR beta chain with its context. Its specificity is unknown. This sample is part of a study of blood T cells in healthy people across ages. Study conclusions and caveats: Because donor CMV status was unknown, expanded clonotype changes were possibly confounded.

The donors, healthy Caucasians from Russia, were aged roughly 6 to 95. Isolation recovered at least 7 million PBMCs from every sample. Per sample, extraction of total RNA gave at least 5.5 micrograms in every case. V lost 4 bases and J lost 1, with 14 bases in between. CDR1 and CDR2 (germline): SQVTM, ANQGSEA. The CDR3 is 15 amino acids. The authors ran a second PCR of roughly 6 to 12 cycles using a sample-barcoded 5' primer and a J-beta primer mix. TCRdb passed the 5' RACE reads through MiXCR, listing each CDR3 protein once. This table has roughly 1,700,000 distinct CDR3 sequences, about 28% appearing once.

The chain carries TRBV29-1 and TRBJ2-1; perhaps D is TRBD1 or TRBD2 (7 bases each). The specimen sequenced was blood. The receptor comes from a woman in her 30s in good health. CDR3 protein: CSVGTGAGSYNEQFF. The CDR3 DNA reads as TGCAGCGTTGGGACAGGAGCGGGGTCCTACAATGAGCAGTTCTTC.